The rows below give T cell receptor beta chains drawn from one sample of a study of CD8+ T cells in alopecia areata. Repertoires were generated with immunoSEQ multiplex PCR, while TCRdb's copy carries only in-frame clones and drops some. The sample yields 190,000 or so clones, roughly 53% seen once. The sequencing here drew on CD8+ T cells sorted from blood, taken at week 24, from a patient treated with tofacitinib. The receptor set was obtained from a human donor with alopecia areata. The CDR3 runs from the conserved cysteine through the conserved F or W. The order of the fields is clone size, V gene, D gene, J gene, CDR3 protein, CDR3 DNA. The D gene is left open where the match is weak. Size tells how often a clone was seen (once, few, many) or the class of an expanded clone, and some rows leave it out.

>-|TRBV6-1|-|TRBJ1-1
CASSGWGTEAFF
TGTGCCAGCAGTGGTTGGGGCACTGAAGCTTTCTTT
>-|TRBV4-1|-|TRBJ1-5
CASSQDRGIGQPQHF
TGCGCCAGCAGCCAAGATCGGGGGATAGGTCAGCCCCAGCATTTT
>-|TRBV7-8|TRBD2|TRBJ2-7
CASSLEASGGEQYF
TGTGCCAGCAGCTTAGAGGCTAGCGGGGGGGAGCAGTACTTC
>-|TRBV25-1|-|TRBJ1-5
CASSRGGNQPQHF
TGTGCCAGCAGCAGAGGGGGGAATCAGCCCCAGCATTTT
>once|TRBV13|TRBD2|TRBJ2-1
CASSYGTRVYNEQFF
TGTGCCAGCAGCTACGGGACTAGGGTCTACAATGAGCAGTTCTTC
>-|TRBV4-2|-|TRBJ1-5
CASSQASGTSNQPQHF
TGTGCCAGCAGCCAAGCCTCGGGCACGAGCAATCAGCCCCAGCATTTT
>-|TRBV27|-|TRBJ1-5
CASSLVGTRGNQPQHF
TGTGCCAGCAGTTTGGTGGGGACTAGGGGCAATCAGCCCCAGCATTTT
>-|TRBV27|-|TRBJ1-2
CASSLSMGFHGYTF
TGTGCCAGCAGTTTATCGATGGGGTTTCATGGCTACACCTTC
>-|TRBV4-1|-|TRBJ2-7
CASSQDPGPKYEQYF
TGCGCCAGCAGCCAAGATCCAGGGCCTAAGTACGAGCAGTACTTC
>-|TRBV7-8|-|TRBJ1-2
CASSFKGHSNYGYTF
TGTGCCAGCAGCTTTAAGGGACATTCGAACTATGGCTACACCTTC
>few|TRBV7-9|-|TRBJ1-6
CASSSPGENNSPLHF
TGTGCCAGCAGTTCGCCAGGGGAGAATAATTCACCCCTCCACTTT
>-|TRBV5-1|-|TRBJ2-7
CASSLRQGRDEQYF
TGCGCCAGCAGCTTGAGGCAGGGGCGAGACGAGCAGTACTTC
>once|TRBV7-9|TRBD1|TRBJ2-5
CASSPTVTGAQETQYF
TGTGCCAGCAGCCCTACGGTCACAGGGGCGCAAGAGACCCAGTACTTC
>few|TRBV5-4|TRBD1|TRBJ1-1
CASSYGQGAQDIEAFF
TGTGCCAGCAGCTACGGACAGGGGGCTCAAGACATAGAAGCTTTCTTT
>few|TRBV7-9|-|TRBJ1-4
CASSSPTDANEKLFF
TGTGCCAGCAGCTCCCCGACTGATGCTAATGAAAAACTGTTTTTT
>-|TRBV27|TRBD1|TRBJ2-7
CASSFTGVHYSYEQYF
TGTGCCAGCAGTTTTACAGGGGTCCATTACTCCTACGAGCAGTACTTC
>-|TRBV2|TRBD1|TRBJ1-6
CASSETEDRGGINSPLHF
TGTGCCAGCAGTGAAACCGAGGACAGGGGTGGGATTAATTCACCCCTCCACTTT
>-|TRBV2|-|TRBJ2-2
CASIQNTGELFF
TGTGCCAGCATCCAGAACACCGGGGAGCTGTTTTTT
>once|TRBV7-9|-|TRBJ2-7
CASSLARYEQYF
TGTGCCAGCAGCTTAGCGCGGTACGAGCAGTACTTC
>few|TRBV7-8|TRBD1|TRBJ2-4
CASSLGPGGLSAKNIQYF
TGTGCCAGCAGCTTGGGGCCAGGGGGCTTGTCGGCCAAAAACATTCAGTACTTC
>once|TRBV7-9|-|TRBJ1-2
CASSLAAGVEGYTF
TGTGCCAGCAGCTTAGCGGCAGGGGTGGAAGGCTACACCTTC
>-|TRBV12-5|TRBD1|TRBJ2-2
CASEGQGDVKLFF
TGTGCTAGCGAGGGACAGGGGGACGTTAAGCTGTTTTTT
>few|TRBV30|TRBD2|TRBJ2-3
CAWSGGLAGGAGTQYF
TGTGCCTGGAGCGGCGGACTAGCGGGGGGGGCAGGGACGCAGTATTTT
>-|TRBV4-1|-|TRBJ2-3
CASGTDTQYF
TGCGCCAGCGGAACAGATACGCAGTATTTT
>few|TRBV30|-|TRBJ2-5
CAWRQEETQYF
TGTGCCTGGAGGCAGGAAGAGACCCAGTACTTC
>-|TRBV11-2|-|TRBJ1-1
CASSLDPSMNTEAFF
TGTGCCAGCAGCTTAGATCCAAGCATGAACACTGAAGCTTTCTTT
>-|TRBV7-2|-|TRBJ2-7
CASSLGFRGMPYEQYF
TGTGCCAGCAGCTTAGGGTTTAGGGGAATGCCCTACGAGCAGTACTTC
>-|TRBV6-6|-|TRBJ2-2
CASSYKGGNTGELFF
TGTGCCAGCAGTTACAAGGGGGGGAACACCGGGGAGCTGTTTTTT
>-|TRBV6-1|-|TRBJ2-1
CASSLGTYNEQFF
TGTGCCAGCAGTCTCGGGACTTACAATGAGCAGTTCTTC
>-|TRBV6-1|-|TRBJ2-7
CASSEESYEQYF
TGTGCCAGCAGTGAAGAGAGCTACGAGCAGTACTTC
>-|TRBV15|-|TRBJ2-1
CATSWAVNRKQFF
TGTGCCACCAGCTGGGCAGTGAATAGGAAGCAGTTCTTC
>-|TRBV6-1|-|TRBJ1-6
CASTDGNSPLHF
TGTGCCAGCACCGACGGCAATTCACCCCTCCACTTT
>-|TRBV5-6|-|TRBJ2-5
CASSLGQGLRTQYF
TGTGCCAGCAGCTTGGGACAAGGGCTAAGGACCCAGTACTTC
>-|TRBV29-1|-|TRBJ2-7
CSVERLGGDEQYF
TGCAGCGTTGAACGACTGGGGGGCGACGAGCAGTACTTC
>-|TRBV13|-|TRBJ2-2
CASSSQGTRELFF
TGTGCCAGCAGCTCACAGGGAACCCGGGAGCTGTTTTTT
>-|TRBV4-1|-|TRBJ2-5
CASSQPSTGPQETQYF
TGCGCCAGCAGCCAACCTTCGACAGGACCCCAAGAGACCCAGTACTTC
>-|TRBV30|-|TRBJ1-2
CAWSSTEVLPWYGYTF
TGTGCCTGGAGTTCTACCGAGGTCCTTCCATGGTATGGCTACACCTTC
>-|TRBV19|TRBD2|TRBJ2-3
CASSIASGGPNTQYF
TGTGCCAGTAGTATCGCTAGCGGGGGGCCTAATACGCAGTATTTT
>-|TRBV7-9|TRBD1|TRBJ1-2
CASSEGTGNYGYTF
TGTGCCAGCAGCGAGGGGACAGGGAACTATGGCTACACCTTC
>once|TRBV9|-|TRBJ1-2
CASSVGGTNYGYTF
TGTGCCAGCAGCGTAGGGGGGACTAACTATGGCTACACCTTC
>few|TRBV13|-|TRBJ1-1
CASSIGTEAFF
TGTGCCAGCAGCATAGGTACTGAAGCTTTCTTT